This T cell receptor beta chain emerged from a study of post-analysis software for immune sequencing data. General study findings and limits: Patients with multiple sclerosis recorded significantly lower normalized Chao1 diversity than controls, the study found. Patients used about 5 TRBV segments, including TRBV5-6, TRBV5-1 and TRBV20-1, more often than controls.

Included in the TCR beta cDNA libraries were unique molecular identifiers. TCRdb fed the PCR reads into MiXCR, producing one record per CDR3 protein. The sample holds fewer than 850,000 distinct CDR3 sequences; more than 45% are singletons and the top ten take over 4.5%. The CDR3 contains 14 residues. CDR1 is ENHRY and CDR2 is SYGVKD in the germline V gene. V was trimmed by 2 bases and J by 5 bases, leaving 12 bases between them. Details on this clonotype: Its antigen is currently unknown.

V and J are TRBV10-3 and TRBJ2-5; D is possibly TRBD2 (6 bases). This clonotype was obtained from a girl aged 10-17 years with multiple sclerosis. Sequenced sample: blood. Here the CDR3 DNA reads TGTGCCATCAGTGAGGTCGGGAGTGAGGAGACCCAGTACTTC. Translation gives CAISEVGSEETQYF.